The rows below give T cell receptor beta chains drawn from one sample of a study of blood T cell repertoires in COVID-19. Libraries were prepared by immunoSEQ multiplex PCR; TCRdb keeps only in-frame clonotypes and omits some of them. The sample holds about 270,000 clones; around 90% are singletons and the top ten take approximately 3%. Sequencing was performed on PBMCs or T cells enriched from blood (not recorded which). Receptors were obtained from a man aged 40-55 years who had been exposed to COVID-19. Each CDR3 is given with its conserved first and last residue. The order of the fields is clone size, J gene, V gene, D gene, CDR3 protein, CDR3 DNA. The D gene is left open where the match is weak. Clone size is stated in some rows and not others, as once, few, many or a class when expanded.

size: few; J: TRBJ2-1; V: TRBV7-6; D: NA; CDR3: CASSLARSGSLNEQFF; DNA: TGTGCCAGCAGCTTAGCGCGTAGCGGTAGCCTTAATGAGCAGTTCTTC
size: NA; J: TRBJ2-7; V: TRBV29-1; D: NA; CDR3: CSVEGGRDSYEQYF; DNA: TGCAGCGTTGAAGGGGGCAGGGACTCCTACGAGCAGTACTTC
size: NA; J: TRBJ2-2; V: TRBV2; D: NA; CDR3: CASRRTGLGELFF; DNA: TGTGCCAGCAGGCGAACAGGGCTCGGGGAGCTGTTTTTT
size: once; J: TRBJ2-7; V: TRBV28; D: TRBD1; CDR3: CASSSGGYEQYF; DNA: TGTGCCAGCAGTTCAGGGGGCTACGAGCAGTACTTC
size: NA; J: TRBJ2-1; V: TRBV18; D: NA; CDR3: CASSAGRHNEQFF; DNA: TGTGCCAGCTCAGCGGGACGGCACAATGAGCAGTTCTTC
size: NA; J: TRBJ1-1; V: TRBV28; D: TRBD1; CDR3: CASSLTGNLGTEAFF; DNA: TGTGCCAGCAGTTTGACAGGGAATCTGGGTACTGAAGCTTTCTTT
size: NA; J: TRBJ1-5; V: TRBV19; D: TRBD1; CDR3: CASSIGGTESNQPQHF; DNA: TGTGCCAGTAGTATCGGTGGGACAGAGTCGAATCAGCCCCAGCATTTT
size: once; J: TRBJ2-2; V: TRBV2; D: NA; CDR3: CASSGSYIVNTGELFF; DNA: TGTGCCAGCAGCGGGTCATACATCGTGAACACCGGGGAGCTGTTTTTT
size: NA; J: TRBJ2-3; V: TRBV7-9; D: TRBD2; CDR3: CASSPPGTRSTDTQYF; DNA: TGTGCCAGCAGCCCGCCCGGGACTAGGAGCACAGATACGCAGTATTTT
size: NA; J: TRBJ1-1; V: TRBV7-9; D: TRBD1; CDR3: CASRPQTGVTEAFF; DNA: TGTGCCAGCAGACCTCAAACAGGGGTTACTGAAGCTTTCTTT
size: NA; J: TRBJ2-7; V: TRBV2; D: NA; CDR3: CASSVDLGQSSYEQYF; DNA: TGTGCCAGCAGTGTCGATCTAGGACAGAGCTCCTACGAGCAGTACTTC
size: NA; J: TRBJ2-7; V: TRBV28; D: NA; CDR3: CASSSPGKSSYEQYF; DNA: TGTGCCAGCAGTTCCCCAGGGAAGAGCTCCTACGAGCAGTACTTC
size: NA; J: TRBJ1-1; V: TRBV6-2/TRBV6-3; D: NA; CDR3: CASSYNSRTEAFF; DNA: TGTGCCAGCAGTTACAACAGTCGGACTGAAGCTTTCTTT
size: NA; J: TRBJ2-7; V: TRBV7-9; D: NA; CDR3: CASSLSASAYYEQYF; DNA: TGTGCCAGCAGCTTGAGTGCTAGTGCTTACTACGAGCAGTACTTC
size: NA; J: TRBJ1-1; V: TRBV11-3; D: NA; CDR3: CASSPGQPNTEAFF; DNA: TGTGCCAGCAGCCCTGGACAGCCGAACACTGAAGCTTTCTTT
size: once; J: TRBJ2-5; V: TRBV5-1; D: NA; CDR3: CASSLGQTQETQYF; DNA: TGCGCCAGCAGCTTGGGCCAGACACAAGAGACCCAGTACTTC
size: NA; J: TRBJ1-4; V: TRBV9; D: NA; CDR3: CASSPYSGTEKLFF; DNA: TGTGCCAGCAGCCCCTATTCCGGGACAGAAAAACTGTTTTTT
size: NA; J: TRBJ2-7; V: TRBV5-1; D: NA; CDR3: CASRVTLGEQYF; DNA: TGCGCCAGCAGGGTGACTTTGGGCGAGCAGTACTTC
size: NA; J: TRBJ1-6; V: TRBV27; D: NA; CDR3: CASSSMSSPLHF; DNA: TGTGCCAGCAGTTCTATGTCGTCACCCCTCCACTTT
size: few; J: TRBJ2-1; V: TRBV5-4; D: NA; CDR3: CASSLGGGLSYNEQFF; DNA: TGTGCCAGCAGCTTGGGGGGTGGACTAAGCTACAATGAGCAGTTCTTC
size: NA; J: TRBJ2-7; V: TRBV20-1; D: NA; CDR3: CSASATSGTYEQYF; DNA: TGCAGTGCTAGTGCGACTAGTGGAACCTACGAGCAGTACTTC
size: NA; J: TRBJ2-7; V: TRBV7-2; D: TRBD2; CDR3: CASSFTTSGIYEQYF; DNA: TGTGCCAGCAGCTTCACAACTAGCGGGATCTACGAGCAGTACTTC
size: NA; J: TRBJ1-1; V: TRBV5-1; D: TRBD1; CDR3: CASSRQGDTEAFF; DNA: TGCGCCAGCAGCCGACAGGGCGACACTGAAGCTTTCTTT
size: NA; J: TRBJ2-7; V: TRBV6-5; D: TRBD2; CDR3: CASSPAGAWYEQYF; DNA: TGTGCCAGCAGCCCAGCGGGAGCATGGTACGAGCAGTACTTC
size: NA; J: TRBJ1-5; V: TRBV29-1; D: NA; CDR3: CSAGESSNQPQHF; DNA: TGCAGCGCCGGAGAATCGAGCAATCAGCCCCAGCATTTT
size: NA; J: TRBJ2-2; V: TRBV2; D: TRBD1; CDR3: CAIRTGQGRRTGELFF; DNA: TGTGCCATTCGGACCGGACAGGGTCGAAGGACCGGGGAGCTGTTTTTT
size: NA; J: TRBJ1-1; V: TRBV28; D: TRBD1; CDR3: CASNNPGTGYTFF; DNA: TGTGCCAGCAACAACCCGGGGACAGGGTATACTTTCTTT
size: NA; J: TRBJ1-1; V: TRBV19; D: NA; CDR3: CATTTMNTEAFF; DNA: TGTGCCACCACCACTATGAACACTGAAGCTTTCTTT
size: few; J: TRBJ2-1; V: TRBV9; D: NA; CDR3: CASSVDLGLNEQFF; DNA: TGTGCCAGCAGCGTAGATCTGGGACTCAATGAGCAGTTCTTC
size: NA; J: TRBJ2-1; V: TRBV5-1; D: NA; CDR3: CASGLANSYNEQFF; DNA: TGCGCCAGCGGTCTTGCGAACAGCTACAATGAGCAGTTCTTC
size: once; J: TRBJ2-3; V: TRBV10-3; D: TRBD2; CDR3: CATADGRSTDTQYF; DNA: TGTGCCACAGCGGACGGGAGGAGCACAGATACGCAGTATTTT
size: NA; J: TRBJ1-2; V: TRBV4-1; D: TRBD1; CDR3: CASSPVQGDVNFGYTF; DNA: TGCGCCAGCAGTCCAGTACAGGGGGATGTGAACTTTGGCTACACCTTC